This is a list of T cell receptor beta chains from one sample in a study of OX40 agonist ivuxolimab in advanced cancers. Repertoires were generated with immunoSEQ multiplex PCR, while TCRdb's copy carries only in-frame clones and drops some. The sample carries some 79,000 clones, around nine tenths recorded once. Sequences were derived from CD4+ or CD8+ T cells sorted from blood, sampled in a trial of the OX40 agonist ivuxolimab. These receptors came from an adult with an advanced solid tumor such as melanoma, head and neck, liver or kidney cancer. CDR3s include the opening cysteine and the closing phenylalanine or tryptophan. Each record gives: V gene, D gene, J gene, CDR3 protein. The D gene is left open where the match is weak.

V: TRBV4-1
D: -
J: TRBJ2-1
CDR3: CASSQDLAGGYYNEQFF

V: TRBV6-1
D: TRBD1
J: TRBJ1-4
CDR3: CASSDRGHNNEKLFF

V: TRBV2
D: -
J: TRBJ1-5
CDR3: CASTPGLGNQPQHF

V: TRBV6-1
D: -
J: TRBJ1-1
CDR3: CASSEEGPNTEAFF

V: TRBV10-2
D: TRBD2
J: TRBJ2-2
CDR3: CASRTSVGTGELFF

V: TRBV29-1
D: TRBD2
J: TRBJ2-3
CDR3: CSALSGLAGADSPYF

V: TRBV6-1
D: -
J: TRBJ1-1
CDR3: CASTYRRYFF

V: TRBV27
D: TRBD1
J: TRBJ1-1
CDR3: CASSRDRGNEAFF

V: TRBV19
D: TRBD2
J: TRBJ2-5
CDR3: CASSSSELAGSETQYF

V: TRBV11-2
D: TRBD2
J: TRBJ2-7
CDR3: CASSLAGGSYEQYF

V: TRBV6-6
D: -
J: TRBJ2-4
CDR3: CASSYGTTSGKNIQYF

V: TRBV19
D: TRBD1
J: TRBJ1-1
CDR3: CASSIIGTGGNTEAFF

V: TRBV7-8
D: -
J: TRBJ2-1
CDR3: CASSLRWEVHNEQFF

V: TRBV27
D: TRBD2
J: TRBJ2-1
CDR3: CASSLETSGTYIAYNEQFF

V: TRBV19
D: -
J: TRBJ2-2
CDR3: CASSIVTGELFF

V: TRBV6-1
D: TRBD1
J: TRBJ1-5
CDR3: CAGSPGTGVQPQHF

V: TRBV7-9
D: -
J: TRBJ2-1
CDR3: CASSYPGQSTNEQFF

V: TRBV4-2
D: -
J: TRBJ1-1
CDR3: CASSQVDRQNTEAFF

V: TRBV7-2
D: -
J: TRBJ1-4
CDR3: CASSFNTATNEKLFF

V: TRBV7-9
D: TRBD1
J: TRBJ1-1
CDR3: CASSPRQGNTEAFF

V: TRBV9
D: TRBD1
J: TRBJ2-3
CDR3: CASSSDRVTDTQYF

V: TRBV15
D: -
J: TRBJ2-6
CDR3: CATSRATVAGANVLTF

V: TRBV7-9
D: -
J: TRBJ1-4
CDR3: CASSFVTTTNEKLFF

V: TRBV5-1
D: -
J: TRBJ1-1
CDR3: CASSLRGTGSNTEAFF

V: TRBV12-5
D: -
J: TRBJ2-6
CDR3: CASGFGSSGANVLTF

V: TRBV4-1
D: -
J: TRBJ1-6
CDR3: CASSQQALGPVHSPLHF

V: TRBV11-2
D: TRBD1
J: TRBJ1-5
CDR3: CASSAGTGGQPQHF

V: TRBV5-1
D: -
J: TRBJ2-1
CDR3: CASSLGGTEQFF

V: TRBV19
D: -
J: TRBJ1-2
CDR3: CASIPPGNNYGYTF

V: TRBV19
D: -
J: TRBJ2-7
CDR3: CASSTAGQGYNEQYF

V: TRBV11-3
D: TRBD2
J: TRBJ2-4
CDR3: CASSFGTSKNIQYF

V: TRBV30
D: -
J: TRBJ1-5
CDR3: CAWSVAGVQPQHF

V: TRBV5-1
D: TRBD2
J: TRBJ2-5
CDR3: CASSATGLAGGLETQYF

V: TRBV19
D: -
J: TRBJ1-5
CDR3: CASSIRTDRAQPQHF

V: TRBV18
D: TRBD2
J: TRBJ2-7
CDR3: CASSPGLAGGYEQYF

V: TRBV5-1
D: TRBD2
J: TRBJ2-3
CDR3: CASSLGGSGGTDTQYF

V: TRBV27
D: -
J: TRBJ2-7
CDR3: CASSQTWTAYEQYF

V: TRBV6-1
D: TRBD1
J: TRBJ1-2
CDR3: CASSEGQGADGYTF